These 20 T cell receptor beta chains share one sample of origin, sequenced in a study of T cell responses to AZD1222 COVID-19 vaccine. TCRdb's table, derived via immunoSEQ multiplex PCR, lists solely in-frame clones and lacks some. Of 110,000 to 150,000 clones in the sample, roughly nine tenths were seen once. Source: peripheral blood, taken on day 0 of AZD1222 vaccination. The source of these receptors is an adult in good health.

This chain connects TRBV9 to TRBJ1-6; a weak D match, TRBD1 (6 bases). The CDR3 extends over 16 amino acids. From germline, CDR1 is SGDLS and CDR2 YYNGEE. Trimming took off 3 bases at V and 10 bases at J, with 20 bases between the two ends. The CDR3 DNA sequence: TGTGCCAGCAGCGGAAGACAGGAGCCCGCTCACTCACCCCTCCACTTT. Protein sequence: CASSGRQEPAHSPLHF.

This clone was seen a few times. The chain links TRBV30 to TRBJ1-1; maybe TRBD1 (6 bases). The V gene's germline CDR1 is GTSNPN and CDR2 SVGIG (reference sequence). The CDR3 has 12 amino acids. V was trimmed by 7 bases and J by 3 bases, leaving 12 bases between them. CDR3 residues: CALGGWDTEAFF. For the CDR3, the DNA is TGTGCCTTGGGGGGCTGGGACACTGAAGCTTTCTTT. Full variable domain (missing parts from reference TRBV30 and TRBJ1-1): SQTIHQWPATLVQPVGSPLSLECTVEGTSNPNLYWYRQAAGRGLQLLFYSVGIGQISSEVPQNLSASRPQDRQFILSSKKLLLSDSGFYLCALGGWDTEAFFGQGTRLTVV.

In DNA, the CDR3 is TGTGCCAGCAGTTCCTGGACAGGGGAGGTCTATGGCTACACCTTC. It translates to CASSSWTGEVYGYTF. The genes are TRBV6-5 and TRBJ1-2; 9 nucleotides align to TRBD1. CDR3 length: 15 residues. The J segment lost 4 bases and the V segment lost 4 bases, leaving 7 bases of the junction unmatched. CDR1 MNHEY and CDR2 SVGAGI come from the germline V gene.

This chain links TRBV6-5 with TRBJ2-2, with TRBD2 matching over 9 bases. The CDR3 consists of 15 residues. Germline assignment: CDR1 MNHEY and CDR2 SVGAGI. The chain's CDR3 is CAGAGGTSHAGELFF. The DNA of the CDR3 is TGTGCGGGGGCGGGGGGGACTAGCCACGCCGGGGAGCTGTTTTTT.

This chain links TRBV14 with TRBJ1-2, with TRBD1 matching over 7 bases. The germline CDR1 and CDR2 sequences are SGHDN and FVKESK. There are 15 residues in the CDR3. V shed 0 bases, J shed 3 bases, and the junction held 4 bases outside the gene matches. CDR3 DNA sequence: TGTGCCAGCAGCCAAGACCCGACAGGGTACTATGGCTACACCTTC. Its protein product is CASSQDPTGYYGYTF. The whole variable domain, remainder taken from reference TRBV14 and TRBJ1-2, is EAGVTQFPSHSVIEKGQTVTLRCDPISGHDNLYWYRRVMGKEIKFLLHFVKESKQDESGMPNNRFLAERTGGTYSTLKVQPAELEDSGVYFCASSQDPTGYYGYTFGSGTRLTVV.

The rearrangement uses TRBV7-6 and TRBJ2-1; D is perhaps TRBD1 or TRBD2 (6 bases each). Germline V gives CDR1 SGHVS, CDR2 FNYEAQ. V was pared by 5 bases and J by 4 bases, with 12 bases between. The CDR3 is 14 amino acids. The chain's CDR3 is CASSRGPLYNEQFF. Written as DNA, the CDR3 is TGTGCCAGCAGCCGGGGGCCACTTTACAATGAGCAGTTCTTC.

V gene TRBV7-8 combines with J gene TRBJ2-3; the D gene is possibly TRBD2 (5 bases). Trimming cost V 1 base and J 0 bases, with 11 bases left between them. CDR1 is SGHVS, CDR2 FQNEAQ, per germline. The length of the CDR3 is 16 residues. The chain's CDR3 is CASSLEKRTSTDTQYF. The CDR3 DNA reads TGTGCCAGCAGCTTAGAGAAGAGGACTAGCACAGATACGCAGTATTTT.

The chain has TRBV3-1 (or the pseudogene TRBV3-2) and TRBJ2-3; D might be TRBD2 (6 bases). Germline V gene lookup returns CDR1 LGHDT and CDR2 YNNKEL (reference sequence). Deletions cut 3 bases from V and 6 bases from J, with 16 bases between. This CDR3 is 15 amino acids long. This CDR3 is CASSQGDFPLDTQYF. The CDR3 region has the DNA TGTGCCAGCAGCCAGGGGGACTTCCCCCTGGATACGCAGTATTTT.

The chain is built from TRBV18 and TRBJ1-5; 8 bases fit TRBD1. Germline CDR1 is KGHSH and CDR2 is LQKENI. This CDR3 spans 14 amino acids. The V gene end was trimmed by 3 bases and the J gene end by 9 bases; junction bases not matched to a gene: 7. For the CDR3, the DNA is TGTGCCAGCTCACCGGGGACAGGTCCCTGGCCCCAGCATTTT. Protein product: CASSPGTGPWPQHF.

This clone was recorded only once. The chain has TRBV18 and TRBJ2-1; no reliable D call. The germline gives CDR1 KGHSH, CDR2 LQKENI. Trimming removed 3 bases from V and 0 bases from J, with 9 bases in between. The CDR3 has 15 residues. The CDR3 DNA reads TGTGCCAGCTCACCTTCCGCGAGCTCCTACAATGAGCAGTTCTTC. This sequence encodes CASSPSASSYNEQFF.

Turning to this clone: This same CDR3 is encoded by further DNA sequences in the sample. The chain employs TRBV18 and TRBJ1-5; no reliable D call. The CDR3 extends over 14 amino acids. Trimming removed 6 bases at V and 0 bases at J, with 9 bases between. Germline CDR1 is KGHSH and CDR2 is LQKENI. This CDR3 is CASSPSDSNQPQHF. The CDR3 DNA reads TGTGCCAGCTCTCCAAGCGATAGCAATCAGCCCCAGCATTTT.

Here the CDR3 reads CASSWRRGTDTQYF. The CDR3 bases are TGTGCCAGCAGCTGGCGACGGGGCACAGATACGCAGTATTTT. The J gene is TRBJ2-3, the V gene TRBV11-1, with D hard to call. This CDR3 contains 14 residues. Deletions cut 4 bases from V and 1 base from J, with 9 bases between. Germline loops: CDR1 SGHAT, CDR2 FQDESV (reference sequence).

The J gene is TRBJ2-5, the V gene TRBV13; 7 bases agree with TRBD2. The CDR3 spans 18 residues. Trimming removed 4 bases from V and 0 bases from J; junction bases left unmatched: 14. Germline V gives CDR1 PRHDT, CDR2 FYEKMQ (reference sequence). CDR3 amino acids: CASSSPPMTSRNQETQYF. Written as DNA, the CDR3 is TGTGCCAGCAGCTCCCCACCGATGACTAGCAGGAACCAAGAGACCCAGTACTTC.

V and J are TRBV20-1 and TRBJ2-5, with D unresolved. Per germline, CDR1 DFQATT and CDR2 SNEGSKA (reference sequence). V was pared by 5 bases and J by 6 bases, with 10 bases between. The CDR3 has 11 residues. CDR3 in amino acids: CSAAVRQTQYF. CDR3 nucleotides: TGCAGTGCTGCCGTTAGACAGACCCAGTACTTC.

This sequence joins TRBV6-5 and TRBJ1-1; tentative D call: TRBD1 (5 bases). With 1 base removed from V and 5 bases from J, the gap between germline ends came to 8 bases. Germline V CDR1 and CDR2: MNHEY, SVGAGI. The CDR3 sequence is 13 residues long. The DNA for the CDR3 is TGTGCCAGCAGTTACTGGAAGGGGACTGAAGCTTTCTTT. Encoded protein: CASSYWKGTEAFF.

The V and J genes are TRBV7-9 and TRBJ2-7; perhaps D is TRBD1 or TRBD2 (6 bases each). Germline loops: CDR1 SEHNR, CDR2 FQNEAQ (reference sequence). The CDR3 covers 17 residues. V lost 1 base, J lost 3 bases, and 19 bases lay in between. CDR3 sequence: CASSLGGGTSGFYEQYF. DNA of the CDR3: TGTGCCAGCAGCTTAGGAGGGGGGACTTCAGGATTCTACGAGCAGTACTTC.

This sequence joins TRBV21-1 and TRBJ1-5; TRBD1 reflects the table's D call only, with no check against the DNA. TRBV21-1 is tagged as a pseudogene. CDR3 length equals 11 residues. CDR3: CASAGISPQHF. DNA of the CDR3: TGTGCCAGCGCAGGGATCTCGCCCCAGCATTTT.

The table lists this clone with many counts. CDR3 coding DNA: TGTGCCAGCAGCCTTCAGGGGACGAACTATGGCTACACCTTC. This sequence encodes CASSLQGTNYGYTF. The chain recombines TRBV3-1 (or the pseudogene TRBV3-2) with TRBJ1-2, with a tentative D call TRBD1 (6 bases). Looked up from germline, CDR1 is LGHDT and CDR2 is YNNKEL (reference sequence). V lost 4 bases, J lost 2 bases, and 11 bases lay in between. The CDR3 loop spans 14 amino acids.

The J gene is TRBJ1-1, the V gene TRBV12-3 or TRBV12-4; D ambiguous. Trimming removed 11 bases from V and 4 bases from J, with 17 bases in between. The CDR3 covers 13 residues. The CDR3 reads CAVTDLVPTEAFF. CDR3 bases: TGTGCCGTTACGGATCTCGTCCCCACTGAAGCTTTCTTT.

The chain combines TRBV4-1 with TRBJ2-2, with no clear D. CDR1 and CDR2 from the germline V gene are MGHRA and YSYEKL. The CDR3 contains 16 residues. Trimming cost V 3 bases and J 4 bases, with 15 bases left between them. The chain's CDR3 is CASSHPGQVRTGELFF. The CDR3 coding sequence is TGCGCCAGCAGCCACCCGGGCCAGGTACGCACCGGGGAGCTGTTTTTT.